The rows below give T cell receptor beta chains drawn from one sample of a study of T cells in Graves' hyperthyroidism and ophthalmopathy. Via MiXCR, TCRdb re-called the multiplex PCR reads, giving one row per CDR3 protein. The sample includes about 640,000 distinct CDR3 sequences, around 21% of them seen just once. Material: blood. The receptors here all came from a man aged 25 to 40 with Graves' ophthalmopathy. Each CDR3 is given without its conserved first and last residue.

TRBJ1-2,TRBV6-1,ASSLQQGAFYGYT
TRBJ2-7,TRBV7-9,ASSLSANSYEQY
TRBJ1-1,TRBV18,ASSTDLNTEAF
TRBJ2-5,TRBV27,ASSLSDPSWETQY
TRBJ2-1,TRBV10-2,ASRRGENNEQF
TRBJ1-1,TRBV27,ASSLSSRTEAF
TRBJ2-3,TRBV4-1,ASSQDPNPSTDTQY
TRBJ2-7,TRBV5-1,ASSLVGGGPFDEQY
TRBJ2-7,TRBV10-3,AISRERGTYEQY
TRBJ1-2,TRBV5-1,ASSLGTQYGYT
TRBJ1-1,TRBV29-1,SGDIRTEAF
TRBJ2-2,TRBV20-1,SATSPSGSGELF
TRBJ1-2,TRBV16,ASSQIASTGSYGYT
TRBJ2-1,TRBV6-1,ASSDPGQSSYNEQF
TRBJ1-2,TRBV4-3,ASSQFTTGNYGYT
TRBJ2-7,TRBV6-1,ASSPTGSSGRNEQY
TRBJ2-3,TRBV2,ASSEVPITQY
TRBJ1-5,TRBV20-1,SARDNRAHEAQH
TRBJ2-6,TRBV7-9,ASSLVGGLTSGANVLT
TRBJ1-5,TRBV7-8,ASSPADSNSNQPQH